This T cell receptor (beta chain) was sequenced in a study of cytomegalovirus exposure and HLA in healthy donors. Trimming left V 3 bases short and J 4 bases short, with 14 bases between. This CDR3 has 15 residues. The V gene's germline CDR1 is LNHDA and CDR2 SQIVND (reference sequence). Clones were read by immunoSEQ multiplex PCR, and TCRdb kept only the in-frame ones, dropping some. The profile shows 120,000 to 150,000 clones, roughly 90% of them singletons. Comment on this clone: The target antigen is unknown.

Whole-study results and caveats: Associated with cytomegalovirus, according to the listing, were around 160 TCR beta chains. While the bulk of TCR sequences proved rare, some public TCRs turned up in many donors.

This sequence joins TRBV19 and TRBJ2-3; weak D call: TRBD2 (6 bases). The source of this sequence is a man younger than 35 in good health and CMV-seronegative. The sequencing input was PBMCs. For the CDR3, the DNA is TGTGCCAGTAGTATCGGGAGAATGGGCTCAGATACGCAGTATTTT. It encodes CASSIGRMGSDTQYF.